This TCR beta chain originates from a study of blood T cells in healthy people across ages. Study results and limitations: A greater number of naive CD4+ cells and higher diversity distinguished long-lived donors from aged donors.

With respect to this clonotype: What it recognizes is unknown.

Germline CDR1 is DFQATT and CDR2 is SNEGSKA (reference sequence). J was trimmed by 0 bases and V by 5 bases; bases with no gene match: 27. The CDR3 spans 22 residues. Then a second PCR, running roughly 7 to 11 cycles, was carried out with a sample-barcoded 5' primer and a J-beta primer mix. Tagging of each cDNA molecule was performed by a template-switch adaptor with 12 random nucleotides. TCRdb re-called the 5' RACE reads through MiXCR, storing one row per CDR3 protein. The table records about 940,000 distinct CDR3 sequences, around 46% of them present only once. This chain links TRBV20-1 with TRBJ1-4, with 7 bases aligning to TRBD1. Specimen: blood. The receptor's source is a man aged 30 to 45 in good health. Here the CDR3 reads CSAPQRTGSDLLTNPTNEKLFF. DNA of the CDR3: TGCAGTGCTCCTCAACGGACAGGATCCGACTTACTCACGAATCCAACTAATGAAAAACTGTTTTTT.